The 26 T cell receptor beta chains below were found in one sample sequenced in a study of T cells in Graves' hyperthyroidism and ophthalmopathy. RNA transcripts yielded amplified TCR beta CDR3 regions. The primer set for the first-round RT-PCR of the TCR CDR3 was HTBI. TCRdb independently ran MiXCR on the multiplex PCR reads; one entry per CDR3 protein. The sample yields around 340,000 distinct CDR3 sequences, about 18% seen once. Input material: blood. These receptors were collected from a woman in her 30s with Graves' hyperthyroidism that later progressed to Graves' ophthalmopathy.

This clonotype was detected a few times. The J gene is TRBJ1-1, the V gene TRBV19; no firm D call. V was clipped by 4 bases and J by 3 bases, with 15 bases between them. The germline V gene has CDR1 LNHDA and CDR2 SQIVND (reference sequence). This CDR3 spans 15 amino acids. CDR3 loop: CASSNNPGRDTEAFF. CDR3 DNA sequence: TGTGCCAGTAGTAATAATCCGGGGAGGGACACTGAAGCTTTCTTT.

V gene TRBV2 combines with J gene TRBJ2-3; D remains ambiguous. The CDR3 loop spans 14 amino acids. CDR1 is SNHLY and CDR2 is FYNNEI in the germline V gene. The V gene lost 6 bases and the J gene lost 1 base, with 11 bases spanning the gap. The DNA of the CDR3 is TGTGCCAGCAGCATGAATAGGGGCACAGATACGCAGTATTTT. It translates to CASSMNRGTDTQYF. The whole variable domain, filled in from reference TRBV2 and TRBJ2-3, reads EPEVTQTPSHQVTQMGQEVILRCVPISNHLYFYWYRQILGQKVEFLVSFYNNEISEKSEIFDDQFSVERPDGSNFTLKIRSTKLEDSAMYFCASSMNRGTDTQYFGPGTRLTVL.

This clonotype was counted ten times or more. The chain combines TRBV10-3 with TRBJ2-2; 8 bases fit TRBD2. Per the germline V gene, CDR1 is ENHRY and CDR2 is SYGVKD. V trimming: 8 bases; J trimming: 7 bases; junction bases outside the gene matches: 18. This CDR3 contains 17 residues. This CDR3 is CAIQLATGTRGSGELFF. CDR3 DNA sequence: TGTGCCATCCAGTTAGCTACCGGGACTAGGGGTAGCGGGGAGCTGTTTTTT.

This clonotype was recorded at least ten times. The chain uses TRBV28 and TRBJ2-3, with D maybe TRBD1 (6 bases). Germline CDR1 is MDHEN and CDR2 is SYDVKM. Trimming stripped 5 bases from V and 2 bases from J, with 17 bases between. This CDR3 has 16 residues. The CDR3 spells CASSPTDSRITDTQYF. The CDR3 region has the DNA TGTGCCAGCAGTCCCACGGACAGTAGAATCACAGATACGCAGTATTTT.

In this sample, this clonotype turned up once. As DNA, the CDR3 is TGTGCCACCAACACGTCACGGGGGGCTTCATCCTATCGGGACACCATATATTTT. It codes for CATNTSRGASSYRDTIYF. The chain couples TRBV7-4 to TRBJ1-3; D perhaps matches TRBD1 (6 bases). CDR1 and CDR2 from the germline V gene are SGHVT and SQSDAQ. CDR3 length equals 18 residues. V shed 10 bases and J shed 8 bases, with 33 bases lying between them.

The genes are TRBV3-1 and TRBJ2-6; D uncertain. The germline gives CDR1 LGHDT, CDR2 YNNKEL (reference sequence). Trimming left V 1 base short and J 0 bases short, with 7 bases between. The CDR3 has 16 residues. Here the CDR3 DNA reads TGTGCCAGCAGCCAAGCCGGCTACTCTGGGGCCAACGTCCTGACTTTC. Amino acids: CASSQAGYSGANVLTF.

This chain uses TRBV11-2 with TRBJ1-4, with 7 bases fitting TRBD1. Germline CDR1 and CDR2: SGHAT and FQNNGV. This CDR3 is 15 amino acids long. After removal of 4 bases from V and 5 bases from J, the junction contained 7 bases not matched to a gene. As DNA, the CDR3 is TGTGCCAGCAGCTACATACAGGGGTTGAATGAAAAACTGTTTTTT. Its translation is CASSYIQGLNEKLFF.

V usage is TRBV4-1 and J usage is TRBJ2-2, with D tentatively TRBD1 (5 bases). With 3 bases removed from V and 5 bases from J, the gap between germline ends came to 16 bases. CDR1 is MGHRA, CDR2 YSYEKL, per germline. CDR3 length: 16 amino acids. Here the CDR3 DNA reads TGCGCCAGCAGCCAGTGGGCCAGGGAAGGAACCGGGGAGCTGTTTTTT. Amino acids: CASSQWAREGTGELFF.

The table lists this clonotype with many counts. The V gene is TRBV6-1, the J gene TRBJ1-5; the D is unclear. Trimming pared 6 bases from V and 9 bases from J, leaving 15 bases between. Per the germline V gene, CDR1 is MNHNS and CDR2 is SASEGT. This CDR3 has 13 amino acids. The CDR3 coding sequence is TGTGCCAGCAGCGCCAACCCTTTTAGGCCCCAGCATTTT. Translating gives CASSANPFRPQHF.

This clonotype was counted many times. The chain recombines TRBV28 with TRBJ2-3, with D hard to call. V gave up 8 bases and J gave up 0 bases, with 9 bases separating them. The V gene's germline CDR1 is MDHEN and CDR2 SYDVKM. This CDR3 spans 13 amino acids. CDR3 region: CASATFSTDTQYF. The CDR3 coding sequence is TGTGCCAGCGCTACATTCAGCACAGATACGCAGTATTTT.

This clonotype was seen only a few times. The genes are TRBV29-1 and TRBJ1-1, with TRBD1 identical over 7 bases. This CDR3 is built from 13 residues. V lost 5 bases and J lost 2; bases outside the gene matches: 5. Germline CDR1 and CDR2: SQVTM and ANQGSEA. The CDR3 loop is CSVRWDSNTEAFF. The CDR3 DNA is TGCAGCGTTCGTTGGGACAGTAACACTGAAGCTTTCTTT.

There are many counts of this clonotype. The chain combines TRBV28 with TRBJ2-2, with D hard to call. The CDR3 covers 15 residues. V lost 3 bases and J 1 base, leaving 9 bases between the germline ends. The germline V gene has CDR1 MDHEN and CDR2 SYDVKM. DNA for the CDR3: TGTGCCAGCAGTTTCTCTGGATGGAACACCGGGGAGCTGTTTTTT. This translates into CASSFSGWNTGELFF.

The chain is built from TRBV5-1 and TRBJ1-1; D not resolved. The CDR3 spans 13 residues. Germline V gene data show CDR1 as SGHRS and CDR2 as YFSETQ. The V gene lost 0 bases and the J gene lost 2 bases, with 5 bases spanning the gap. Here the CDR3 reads CASSLETNTEAFF. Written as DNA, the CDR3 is TGCGCCAGCAGCTTGGAAACTAACACTGAAGCTTTCTTT.

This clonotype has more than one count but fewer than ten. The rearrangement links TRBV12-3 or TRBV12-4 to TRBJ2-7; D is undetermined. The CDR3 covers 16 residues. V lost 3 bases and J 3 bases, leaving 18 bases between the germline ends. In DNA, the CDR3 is TGTGCCAGCAGTTTCCATCGGGTCCGGAGAGACTACGAGCAGTACTTC. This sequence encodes CASSFHRVRRDYEQYF.

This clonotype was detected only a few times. CDR3 amino acids: CSASGANTGELFF. Here the CDR3 DNA reads TGCAGTGCTAGCGGGGCTAACACCGGGGAGCTGTTTTTT. The J gene is TRBJ2-2, the V gene TRBV20-1, with D perhaps given as TRBD1 or TRBD2 (5 bases each). The CDR3 is 13 residues long. Per the germline V gene, CDR1 is DFQATT and CDR2 is SNEGSKA (reference sequence). Trimming cost V 3 bases and J 2 bases, with 7 bases left between them.

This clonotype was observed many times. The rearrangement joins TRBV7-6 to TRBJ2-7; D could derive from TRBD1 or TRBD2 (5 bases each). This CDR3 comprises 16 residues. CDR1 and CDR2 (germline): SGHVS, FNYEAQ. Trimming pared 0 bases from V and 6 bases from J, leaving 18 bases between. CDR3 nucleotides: TGTGCCAGCAGCTTAGCGGCTGGGGGTCGCCGGGGCGAGCAGTACTTC. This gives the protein CASSLAAGGRRGEQYF. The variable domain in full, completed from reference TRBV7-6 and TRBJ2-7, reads GAGVSQSPRYKVTKRGQDVALRCDPISGHVSLYWYRQALGQGPEFLTYFNYEAQQDKSGLPNDRFSAERPEGSISTLTIQRTEQRDSAMYRCASSLAAGGRRGEQYFGPGTRLTVT.

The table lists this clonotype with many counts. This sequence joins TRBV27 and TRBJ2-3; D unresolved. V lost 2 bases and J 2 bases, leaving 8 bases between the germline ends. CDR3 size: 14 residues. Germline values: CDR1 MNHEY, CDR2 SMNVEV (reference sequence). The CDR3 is CASSLIPVTDTQYF. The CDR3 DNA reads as TGTGCCAGCAGTTTAATACCGGTCACAGATACGCAGTATTTT.

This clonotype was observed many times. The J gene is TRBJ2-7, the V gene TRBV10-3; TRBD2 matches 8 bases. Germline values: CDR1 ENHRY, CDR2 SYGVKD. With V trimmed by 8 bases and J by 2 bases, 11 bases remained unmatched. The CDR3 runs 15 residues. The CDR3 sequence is CAIGASGSPTYEQYF. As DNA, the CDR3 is TGTGCCATCGGGGCTAGCGGGTCTCCCACCTACGAGCAGTACTTC.

The CDR3 here is CASVQGLGDTGELFF. For the CDR3, the DNA is TGTGCCAGCGTACAGGGGCTTGGGGACACCGGGGAGCTGTTTTTT. The rearrangement joins TRBV5-5 to TRBJ2-2; TRBD1 matches at 7 bases. J was trimmed by 3 bases and V by 7 bases; bases with no gene match: 9. CDR3 size: 15 residues. From germline, CDR1 is SGHKS and CDR2 YYEKEE (reference sequence). The entire variable domain, with the rest obtained from reference TRBV5-5 and TRBJ2-2, is as follows: DAGVTQSPTHLIKTRGQQVTLRCSPISGHKSVSWYQQVLGQGPQFIFQYYEKEERGRGNFPDRFSARQFPNYSSELNVNALLLGDSALYLCASVQGLGDTGELFFGEGSRLTVL.

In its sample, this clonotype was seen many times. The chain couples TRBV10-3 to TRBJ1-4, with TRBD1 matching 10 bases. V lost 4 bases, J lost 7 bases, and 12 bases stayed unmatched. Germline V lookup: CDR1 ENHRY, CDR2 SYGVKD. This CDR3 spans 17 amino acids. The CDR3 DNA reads TGTGCCATCAGTGGGTCCCGGGACAGGGGCGGGCGTGAAAAACTGTTTTTT. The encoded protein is CAISGSRDRGGREKLFF.

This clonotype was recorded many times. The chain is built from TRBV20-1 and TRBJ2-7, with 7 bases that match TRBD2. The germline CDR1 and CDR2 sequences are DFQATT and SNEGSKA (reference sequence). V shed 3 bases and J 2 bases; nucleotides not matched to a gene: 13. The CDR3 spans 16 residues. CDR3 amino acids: CSASQGLGGGAYEQYF. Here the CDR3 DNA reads TGCAGTGCTAGCCAAGGACTGGGGGGAGGGGCCTACGAGCAGTACTTC.

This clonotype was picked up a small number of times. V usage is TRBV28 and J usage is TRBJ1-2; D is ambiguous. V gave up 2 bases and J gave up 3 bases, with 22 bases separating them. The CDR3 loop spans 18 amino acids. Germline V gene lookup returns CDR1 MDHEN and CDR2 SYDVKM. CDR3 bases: TGTGCCAGCAGTTTAGGCTTTAGAAATTCTCCGGATGACTATGGCTACACCTTC. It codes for CASSLGFRNSPDDYGYTF.

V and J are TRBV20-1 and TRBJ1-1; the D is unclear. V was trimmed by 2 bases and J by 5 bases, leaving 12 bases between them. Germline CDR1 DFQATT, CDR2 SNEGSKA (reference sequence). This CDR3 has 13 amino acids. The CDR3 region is CSARSAFGTEAFF. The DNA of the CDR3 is TGCAGTGCTAGATCCGCTTTTGGGACTGAAGCTTTCTTT.

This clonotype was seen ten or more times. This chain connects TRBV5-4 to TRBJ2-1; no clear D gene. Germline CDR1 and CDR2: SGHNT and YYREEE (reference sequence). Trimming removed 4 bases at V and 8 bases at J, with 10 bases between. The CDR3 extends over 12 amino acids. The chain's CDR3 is CASSRPADEQFF. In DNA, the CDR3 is TGTGCCAGCAGCCGCCCCGCAGATGAGCAGTTCTTC.

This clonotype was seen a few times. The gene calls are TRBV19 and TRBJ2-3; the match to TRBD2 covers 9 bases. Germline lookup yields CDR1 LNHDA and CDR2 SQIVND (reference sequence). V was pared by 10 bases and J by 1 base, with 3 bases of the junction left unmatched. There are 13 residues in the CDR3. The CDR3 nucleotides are TGTGCCACGCGGACTAGCGGCACAGATACGCAGTATTTT. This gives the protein CATRTSGTDTQYF.

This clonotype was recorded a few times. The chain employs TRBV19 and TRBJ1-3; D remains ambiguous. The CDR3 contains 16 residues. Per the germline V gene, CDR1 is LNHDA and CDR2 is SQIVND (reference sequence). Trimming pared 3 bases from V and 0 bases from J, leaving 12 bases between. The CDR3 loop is CASSIRSDHSGNTIYF. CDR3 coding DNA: TGTGCCAGTAGTATCAGGAGCGACCACTCTGGAAACACCATATATTTT.